This paragraph reports one TCR beta chain. Original handling: How many nucleated cells were present was estimated from reference gene primer amplification. Only in-frame clones appear in the TCRdb table, and some are missing; sequencing was by immunoSEQ multiplex PCR. V and J calls and clone size follow that table, whereas D and trimming were derived from the DNA. The sample holds under 200,000 clones, over 70% seen once. CDR3 length equals 14 residues. In germline, CDR1 is SEHNR, CDR2 FQNEAQ (reference sequence). V was cut by 5 bases and J by 0 bases, with 11 bases left in between. These data belong to a study of blood T cell repertoires in COVID-19. Study summary: In each case, the material was cDNA or gDNA derived from T cells, B-cell-depleted T cells, or PBMCs.

The chain joins TRBV7-9 to TRBJ2-7, with D unresolved. This receptor was obtained from an elderly woman with active or convalescent COVID-19. Sequenced: peripheral blood. Written as DNA, the CDR3 is TGTGCCAGCAGCAGAGAACTTAGCTCCTACGAGCAGTACTTC. Translated, it gives CASSRELSSYEQYF.